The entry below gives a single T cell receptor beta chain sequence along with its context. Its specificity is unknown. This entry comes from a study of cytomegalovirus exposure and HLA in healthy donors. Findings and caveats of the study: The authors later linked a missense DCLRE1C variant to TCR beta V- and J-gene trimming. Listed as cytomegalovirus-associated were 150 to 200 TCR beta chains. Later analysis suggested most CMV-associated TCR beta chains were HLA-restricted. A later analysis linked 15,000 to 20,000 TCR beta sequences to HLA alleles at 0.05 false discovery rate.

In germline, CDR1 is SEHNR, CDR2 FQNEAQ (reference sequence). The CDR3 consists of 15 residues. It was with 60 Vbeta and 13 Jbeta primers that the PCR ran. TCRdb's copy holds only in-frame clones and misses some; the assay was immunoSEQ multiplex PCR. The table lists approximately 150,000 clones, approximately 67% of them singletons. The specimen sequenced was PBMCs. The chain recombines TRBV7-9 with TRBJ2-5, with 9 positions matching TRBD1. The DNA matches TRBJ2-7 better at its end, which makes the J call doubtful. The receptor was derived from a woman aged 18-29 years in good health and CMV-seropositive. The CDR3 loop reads CASREGQGRTYEQYF. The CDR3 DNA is TGTGCCAGCAGGGAGGGACAGGGAAGAACCTACGAGCAGTACTTC.